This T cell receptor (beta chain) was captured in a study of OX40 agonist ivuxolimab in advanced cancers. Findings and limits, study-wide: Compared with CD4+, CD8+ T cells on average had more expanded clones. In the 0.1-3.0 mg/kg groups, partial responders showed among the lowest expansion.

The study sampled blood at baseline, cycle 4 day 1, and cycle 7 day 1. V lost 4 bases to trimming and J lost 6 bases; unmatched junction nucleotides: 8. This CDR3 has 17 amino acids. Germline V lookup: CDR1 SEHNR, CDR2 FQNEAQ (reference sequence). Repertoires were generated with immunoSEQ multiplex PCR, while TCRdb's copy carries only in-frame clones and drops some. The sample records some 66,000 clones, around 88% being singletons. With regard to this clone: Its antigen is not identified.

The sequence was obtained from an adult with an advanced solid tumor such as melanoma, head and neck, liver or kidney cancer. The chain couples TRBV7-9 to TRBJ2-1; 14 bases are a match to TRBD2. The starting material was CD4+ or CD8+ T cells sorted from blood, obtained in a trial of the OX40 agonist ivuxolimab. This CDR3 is CASSSQRTSGGSNEQFF. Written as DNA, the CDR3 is TGTGCCAGCAGCTCTCAACGGACTAGCGGGGGGAGCAATGAGCAGTTCTTC.